This paragraph reports one T cell receptor (beta chain). This CDR3 region has 14 residues. Germline-derived CDR1 and CDR2 are SGHAT and FQNNGV. Trimming cost V 1 base and J 2 bases; bases outside gene matches: 1. The record originates from a study of metastatic and nonmetastatic thyroid tumors. Turning to the study itself: Repertoires from malignant and benign thyroid patients were compared across blood and tumor or nodule tissue.

Thyroid surgery was preceded by no treatment in any patient. In the source study's methods: For papillary thyroid cancer, a distant-metastasis classifier was constructed from CDR3 differences observed across clinicopathological groups. With MiXCR, TCRdb called clones anew from the PCR reads. The V and J calls and clone size are TCRdb's, not the authors'. The data contain about 38,000 clones, more than 25% of them singletons. The specimen was blood. The chain uses TRBV11-2 and TRBJ2-7; 8 bases are a match to TRBD1. The source of this sequence is a male donor with papillary thyroid cancer or a benign thyroid nodule (not recorded which). Some clones in this sample may be carry-over from other donors' samples. For the CDR3, the DNA is TGTGCCAGCAGCTTAGGGGGACAGGCCTACGAGCAGTACTTC. Protein product: CASSLGGQAYEQYF.